This record covers a single TCR beta chain. Its specificity is not known. Deep-level settings were used for running the assay. The genomic DNA of each subset was split evenly across several immunoSEQ plates. Generated by immunoSEQ multiplex PCR, the TCRdb table keeps only in-frame clones and is missing some. The sample comprises under 850,000 clones, more than 85% of which are singletons, and around 24% rests with the top ten. The sample belongs to a study of shared clonotypes between healthy human individuals. After removal of 2 bases from V and 3 bases from J, the junction contained 16 bases not matched to a gene. The CDR3 loop spans 18 amino acids. CDR1 is MDHEN, CDR2 SYDVKM, per germline. CD45RO-negative, CCR7-selected cells formed the naive CD8 fraction, which excluded terminally differentiated effector memory CD45RA+ cells. Notes on the study in general: Naive subsets tended to show greater estimated richness than memory subsets. Exclusively blood specimens were collected; tissue repertoires likely differ.

Sample: naive CD8+ T cells sorted from blood. This clonotype was sampled from a man aged 25 to 40 in good health. V and J are TRBV28 and TRBJ2-7; 7 bases line up with TRBD1. The CDR3: CASSLTIAQTGQNYEQYF. The CDR3 DNA follows: TGTGCCAGCAGTTTAACAATTGCCCAAACGGGACAGAACTACGAGCAGTACTTC.